Described below is a single T cell receptor beta chain sequence and its context. Its target is not known. Profiled with immunoSEQ multiplex PCR; TCRdb holds only in-frame clones, not every one. Among tens of thousands of clones listed, less than 90% were seen once. V lost 7 bases and J 7 bases, leaving 16 bases between the germline ends. The germline V gene has CDR1 KGHSH and CDR2 LQKENI. The CDR3 consists of 13 residues. Time point reported: week 47, end of study. In the vaccine, a single dose held 300 ug of the mutant IDH1 20-mer peptide, along with topical imiquimod. These data come from a study of a mutant IDH1 vaccine in newly diagnosed glioma. For the study at large: Held at week 35, visit V12 was the safety follow-up, and visit V13 followed at week 47.

This clonotype was obtained from a woman aged 45-65 years with glioma. The genes are TRBV18 and TRBJ1-1; TRBD1 might be the D (6 bases). Sequenced here: PBMCs, sampled from a glioma patient whose treatment included an IDH1 peptide vaccine. CDR3 loop: CASFQGMAIEAFF. The CDR3, as DNA: TGTGCCAGCTTCCAGGGGATGGCCATTGAAGCTTTCTTT.